Each of the 8 T cell receptor beta chains below was sequenced from the same sample in a study of blood T cell repertoires in COVID-19. Profiling relied on immunoSEQ multiplex PCR, and the TCRdb table lists in-frame clones only, not all of them. The data contain about 180,000 clones, roughly four fifths of them singletons. The specimen sequenced was peripheral blood. These receptor sequences come from a woman in her 70s with COVID-19, enrolled during active disease.

This clone appeared a single time. V is TRBV27 and J is TRBJ2-1; tentatively, D is TRBD2 (6 bases). CDR1 is MNHEY, CDR2 SMNVEV, per germline (reference sequence). V lost 3 bases and J 6 bases, leaving 24 bases between the germline ends. The length of the CDR3 is 18 residues. The CDR3 spells CASSFGGVLSPRLNEQFF. In nucleotides, the CDR3 is TGTGCCAGCAGTTTTGGCGGGGTCCTGTCCCCGAGACTCAATGAGCAGTTCTTC.

This chain links TRBV30 with TRBJ1-6; D might be TRBD1 (5 bases). V was clipped by 5 bases and J by 15 bases, with 11 bases between them. The CDR3 is 10 residues long. Germline CDR1 reads GTSNPN; CDR2 reads SVGIG (reference sequence). CDR3 region: CAWEGGGLHF. CDR3 in DNA: TGTGCCTGGGAGGGCGGGGGCCTCCACTTT.

This chain joins TRBV5-1 and TRBJ1-2; D is perhaps TRBD1 (6 bases). Germline loops: CDR1 SGHRS, CDR2 YFSETQ. V was pared by 0 bases and J by 3 bases, with 9 bases between. CDR3 length: 14 residues. This CDR3 is CASSLVGADYGYTF. The CDR3, as DNA: TGCGCCAGCAGCTTGGTGGGGGCCGACTATGGCTACACCTTC. The complete variable domain, with remaining parts taken from reference TRBV5-1 and TRBJ1-2, reads KAGVTQTPRYLIKTRGQQVTLSCSPISGHRSVSWYQQTPGQGLQFLFEYFSETQRNKGNFPGRFSGRQFSNSRSEMNVSTLELGDSALYLCASSLVGADYGYTFGSGTRLTVV.

The CDR3 DNA reads TGTGCCAGCCATGAGACGGGACTGGAAGAGACCCAGTACTTC. Protein product: CASHETGLEETQYF. The chain has TRBV5-4 and TRBJ2-5; tentative D call: TRBD2 (6 bases). V was shortened by 7 bases and J by 3 bases, with 16 bases between the two germline ends. The CDR3 contains 14 residues. Germline V gives CDR1 SGHNT, CDR2 YYREEE (reference sequence). The whole variable domain, remainder taken from reference TRBV5-4 and TRBJ2-5, is ETGVTQSPTHLIKTRGQQVTLRCSSQSGHNTVSWYQQALGQGPQFIFQYYREEENGRGNFPPRFSGLQFPNYSSELNVNALELDDSALYLCASHETGLEETQYFGPGTRLLVL.

As DNA, the CDR3 is TGTGCCAGCAGTACCCCGGGACAGGTTTTCACCATATATTTT. Translated: CASSTPGQVFTIYF. The V gene is TRBV28, the J gene TRBJ1-3; TRBD1 agrees at 8 bases. The V gene end was trimmed by 5 bases and the J gene end by 9 bases; junction bases not matched to a gene: 9. CDR3 length: 14 residues. Germline V CDR1 and CDR2: MDHEN, SYDVKM.

The chain combines TRBV7-3 with TRBJ2-1, with a possible D match to TRBD2 (5 bases). The CDR3 loop spans 15 amino acids. Germline CDR1 is SGHTA and CDR2 is FQGTGA. The V and J ends lost 3 bases and 0 bases respectively, with 9 bases between them. CDR3 sequence (DNA): TGTGCCAGCAGCTTCATGGGGAGCTCCTACAATGAGCAGTTCTTC. Protein sequence: CASSFMGSSYNEQFF. The full variable domain, in which reference TRBV7-3 and TRBJ2-1 provide the parts outside the CDR3, is GAGVSQTPSNKVTEKGKYVELRCDPISGHTALYWYRQSLGQGPEFLIYFQGTGAADDSGLPNDRFFAVRPEGSVSTLKIQRTERGDSAVYLCASSFMGSSYNEQFFGPGTRLTVL.

The chain is built from TRBV7-6 and TRBJ2-1, with D possibly matching TRBD2 (6 bases). V lost 1 base to trimming and J lost 6 bases, with 13 bases between them. Germline CDR1 is SGHVS and CDR2 is FNYEAQ. There are 15 residues in the CDR3. The CDR3 loop is CASSLGAGIINEQFF. CDR3 nucleotides: TGTGCCAGCAGCTTAGGCGCGGGGATCATCAATGAGCAGTTCTTC.

This chain uses TRBV3-1 (or the pseudogene TRBV3-2) with TRBJ1-1; D is undetermined. This CDR3 contains 15 residues. CDR1 and CDR2 (germline): LGHDT, YNNKEL (reference sequence). V lost 0 bases to trimming and J lost 5 bases, with 13 bases between them. CDR3 region: CASSQEAGRETEAFF. As DNA, the CDR3 is TGTGCCAGCAGCCAAGAGGCGGGAAGGGAGACTGAAGCTTTCTTT.